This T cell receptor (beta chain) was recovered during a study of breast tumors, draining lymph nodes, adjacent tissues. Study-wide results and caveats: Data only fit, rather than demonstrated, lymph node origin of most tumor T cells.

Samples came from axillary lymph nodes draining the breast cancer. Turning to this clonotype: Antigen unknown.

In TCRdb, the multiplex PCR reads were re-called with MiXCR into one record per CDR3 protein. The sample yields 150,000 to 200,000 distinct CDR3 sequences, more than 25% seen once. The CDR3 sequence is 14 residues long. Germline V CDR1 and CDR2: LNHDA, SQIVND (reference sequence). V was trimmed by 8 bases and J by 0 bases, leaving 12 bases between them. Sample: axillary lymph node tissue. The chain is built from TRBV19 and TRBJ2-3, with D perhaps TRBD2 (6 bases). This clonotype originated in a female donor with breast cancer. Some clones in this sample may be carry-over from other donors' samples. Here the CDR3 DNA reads TGTGCCAGTGTAGCGGAGACTAGCACAGATACGCAGTATTTT. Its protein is CASVAETSTDTQYF.